A selection of T cell receptor beta chains follows, all from one sample in a study of T cells in Graves' hyperthyroidism and ophthalmopathy. TCRdb redid the calling of the multiplex PCR reads with MiXCR, one entry per CDR3 protein. The sample holds about 610,000 distinct CDR3 sequences, about 14% seen once. The sequenced material came from blood. These receptors all come from a woman aged 40 to 55 with Graves' ophthalmopathy. Both conserved end residues are part of each CDR3. Each record gives: V gene, D gene, clone size, J gene, CDR3 DNA, CDR3 protein. D genes are given only for firm matches. Clone size appears in some rows only: once, few, many, or a class for an expanded clone.

v_call: TRBV6-4
d_call: TRBD2
clone_size: few
j_call: TRBJ2-3
cdr3_nt: TGTGCCAGCAGATCAGAACTAGCGGGAGGACCAGATACGCAGTATTTT
cdr3_aa: CASRSELAGGPDTQYF

v_call: TRBV7-3
d_call: NA
clone_size: many
j_call: TRBJ2-7
cdr3_nt: TGTGCCAGCAGCCCAACACAGGGTTCCTACGAGCAGTACTTC
cdr3_aa: CASSPTQGSYEQYF

v_call: TRBV20-1
d_call: TRBD1
clone_size: many
j_call: TRBJ1-1
cdr3_nt: TGCAGTGCTAAGGGACAGGGCGGCACTGAAGCTTTCTTT
cdr3_aa: CSAKGQGGTEAFF

v_call: TRBV12-3/TRBV12-4
d_call: TRBD2
clone_size: many
j_call: TRBJ2-7
cdr3_nt: TGTGCCAGCAGGGATTCCGGGACTAGCTACGAGCAGTACTTC
cdr3_aa: CASRDSGTSYEQYF

v_call: TRBV30
d_call: TRBD1
clone_size: few
j_call: TRBJ1-3
cdr3_nt: TGTGCCTGGAGTATCTCCGGGACAGGGGGATTGTCTGGAAACACCATATATTTT
cdr3_aa: CAWSISGTGGLSGNTIYF

v_call: TRBV20-1
d_call: NA
clone_size: many
j_call: TRBJ1-1
cdr3_nt: TGCAGTACCGACCAGAACACTGAAGCTTTCTTT
cdr3_aa: CSTDQNTEAFF

v_call: TRBV6-2/TRBV6-3
d_call: TRBD1
clone_size: NA
j_call: TRBJ2-7
cdr3_nt: TGTGCCAGCAGCGGACAGGGGAATCCCTACGAGCAGTACTTC
cdr3_aa: CASSGQGNPYEQYF

v_call: TRBV6-2/TRBV6-3
d_call: TRBD2
clone_size: many
j_call: TRBJ2-1
cdr3_nt: TGTGCCAGCAGTATTAGCGGGAGTAGCTACAATGAGCAGTTCTTC
cdr3_aa: CASSISGSSYNEQFF

v_call: TRBV29-1
d_call: TRBD2
clone_size: many
j_call: TRBJ2-5
cdr3_nt: TGCAGCGTTGAATCTAGCGGGAGATTCGAGACCCAGTACTTC
cdr3_aa: CSVESSGRFETQYF

v_call: TRBV7-9
d_call: NA
clone_size: many
j_call: TRBJ2-7
cdr3_nt: TGTGCCAGCAGCCCCTGGGAAGGGGGGGCCTACGAGCAGTACTTC
cdr3_aa: CASSPWEGGAYEQYF

v_call: TRBV6-1
d_call: TRBD1
clone_size: many
j_call: TRBJ2-7
cdr3_nt: TGTGCCAGCAGTGAAGCGGGACAGGGACCCTCCTACGAGCAGTACTTC
cdr3_aa: CASSEAGQGPSYEQYF

v_call: TRBV7-9
d_call: NA
clone_size: many
j_call: TRBJ1-2
cdr3_nt: TGTGCCAGCAGCTTAAATTGGCAGACTAACTATGGCTACACCTTC
cdr3_aa: CASSLNWQTNYGYTF

v_call: TRBV28
d_call: NA
clone_size: few
j_call: TRBJ1-5
cdr3_nt: TGTGCCAGCAGCCCCACGGGGAGGGATAGCAATCAGCCCCAGCATTTT
cdr3_aa: CASSPTGRDSNQPQHF

v_call: TRBV12-3/TRBV12-4
d_call: NA
clone_size: NA
j_call: TRBJ2-7
cdr3_nt: TGTGCCAGCAGTCCAGAGGACGGAGGCTACGAGCAGTACTTC
cdr3_aa: CASSPEDGGYEQYF

v_call: TRBV3-1
d_call: NA
clone_size: few
j_call: TRBJ1-2
cdr3_nt: TGTGCCAGCAGCCAGGAAACAGGGCAGGCCACCTTC
cdr3_aa: CASSQETGQATF

v_call: TRBV4-1
d_call: NA
clone_size: many
j_call: TRBJ1-1
cdr3_nt: TGCGCCAGCAGCCAAGTCCCCCCAGGGCGGAACACTGAAGCTTTCTTT
cdr3_aa: CASSQVPPGRNTEAFF

v_call: TRBV27
d_call: TRBD1
clone_size: NA
j_call: TRBJ1-5
cdr3_nt: TGTGCCAGCCAGGACCGGGACAGGGTTTATAGCAATCAGCCCCAGCATTTT
cdr3_aa: CASQDRDRVYSNQPQHF

v_call: TRBV11-1
d_call: TRBD2
clone_size: few
j_call: TRBJ2-2
cdr3_nt: TGTGCCAGCCGCCAGGGTCGGGAGGGGAACACCGGGGAGCTGTTTTTT
cdr3_aa: CASRQGREGNTGELFF

v_call: TRBV29-1
d_call: NA
clone_size: NA
j_call: TRBJ2-7
cdr3_nt: TGCAGCGTTGAAGAGAGGAATCTAAACGAGCAGTACTTC
cdr3_aa: CSVEERNLNEQYF

v_call: TRBV7-3
d_call: TRBD2
clone_size: few
j_call: TRBJ2-2
cdr3_nt: TGTGCCAGGACGTTCCAGCGGGGAATCACCGGGGAGCTGTTTTTT
cdr3_aa: CARTFQRGITGELFF

v_call: TRBV2
d_call: NA
clone_size: NA
j_call: TRBJ2-7
cdr3_nt: TGTGCCAGCAGTGATTTCGCTACTACCGCCTACGAGCAGTACTTC
cdr3_aa: CASSDFATTAYEQYF

v_call: TRBV7-2
d_call: NA
clone_size: many
j_call: TRBJ1-1
cdr3_nt: TGTGCCAGCAGCCTGCGCCAGCTACGCCTGAACACTGAAGCTTTCTTT
cdr3_aa: CASSLRQLRLNTEAFF

v_call: TRBV5-1
d_call: TRBD1
clone_size: many
j_call: TRBJ1-1
cdr3_nt: TGCGCCAGCAGCTTAGGTATGGCCGACAGGGGCAGGACTGAAGCTTTCTTT
cdr3_aa: CASSLGMADRGRTEAFF

v_call: TRBV27
d_call: NA
clone_size: few
j_call: TRBJ1-6
cdr3_nt: TGTGCCAGCAGTTGGGGGGTTAATTCACCCCTCCACTTT
cdr3_aa: CASSWGVNSPLHF

v_call: TRBV27
d_call: TRBD1
clone_size: once
j_call: TRBJ2-1
cdr3_nt: TGTGCCAGCACCAACCCCGACAGGGCGGAAAATGAGCAGTTCTTC
cdr3_aa: CASTNPDRAENEQFF

v_call: TRBV6-1
d_call: TRBD2
clone_size: many
j_call: TRBJ2-7
cdr3_nt: TGTGCCAGCAGGCCACGAGGGACTAGCGCTAACTACGAGCAGTACTTC
cdr3_aa: CASRPRGTSANYEQYF

v_call: TRBV28
d_call: NA
clone_size: many
j_call: TRBJ1-1
cdr3_nt: TGTGCCAGCAGTCCCCTCGTGGGGGTCACTGAAGCTTTCTTT
cdr3_aa: CASSPLVGVTEAFF

v_call: TRBV20-1
d_call: NA
clone_size: many
j_call: TRBJ1-5
cdr3_nt: TGCAGTGCTACGGACGGGGATCAGCCCCAGCATTTT
cdr3_aa: CSATDGDQPQHF

v_call: TRBV12-3/TRBV12-4
d_call: NA
clone_size: many
j_call: TRBJ1-4
cdr3_nt: TGTGCCAGCACCGGACGGGGGGCGGAAAAACTGTTTTTT
cdr3_aa: CASTGRGAEKLFF